This T cell receptor (beta chain) came from a study of T cell responses to AZD1222 COVID-19 vaccine. Study-level results: Donors, mostly white British, included more females; clonal diversity was possibly underestimated. The study sampled repertoires only after the peak T cell response.

Repertoires were generated with immunoSEQ multiplex PCR, while TCRdb's copy carries only in-frame clones and drops some. Of fewer than 90,000 clones in the sample, around nine tenths are singletons; the top ten hold less than 9%. As regards this clone: Its antigen is as yet unknown.

This receptor was identified in an adult who received the AZD1222 COVID-19 vaccine. The starting material was peripheral blood, obtained 28 days after the second AZD1222 dose.

CDR3 sequence reads: CASSYTSGSAEQFF. CDR3 nucleotide sequence: TGTGCCAGCAGTTACACCAGCGGGAGTGCTGAGCAGTTCTTC. The chain is built from TRBV6-2 or TRBV6-3 and TRBJ2-1, with 8 bases lining up with TRBD2. This CDR3 spans 14 amino acids. V was pared by 2 bases and J by 9 bases, with 6 bases of the junction left unmatched. Germline loops: CDR1 MNHEY, CDR2 SVGEGT.